Given below is one T cell receptor (beta chain) in context. Its antigen is unidentified. The sample originates from a study of graft-versus-host responses after intestinal transplantation. The wider study: Multivisceral, liver-intestinal, or isolated intestinal transplants were received by the recipients. Every one of the recipients received anti-thymocyte globulin induction and afterwards took tacrolimus and steroids for approximately three years.

Assay used: immunoSEQ multiplex PCR; TCRdb lists only in-frame clones, some missing. The profile shows 25,000 to 35,000 clones, just under 85% of them singletons. The study, taken as a whole, reports: Recipient-marrow GvH clones were detected, some having first appeared in ileum or blood.

CDR1 and CDR2 from the germline V gene are SEHNR and FQNEAQ (reference sequence). The CDR3 extends over 14 amino acids. Trimming took 6 bases from V and 0 from J, leaving 9 bases between them. The chain uses TRBV7-9 and TRBJ2-1; TRBD1 is a possible D gene (6 bases). This receptor was identified in a human donor who received an intestinal transplant. The input for sequencing was unstimulated CD8+ T cells sorted from spleen or lymph node cells, taken before intestinal transplant. The CDR3 region has the DNA TGTGCCAGCAGAAGGGGGAACTCCTACAATGAGCAGTTCTTC. This codes for CASRRGNSYNEQFF.